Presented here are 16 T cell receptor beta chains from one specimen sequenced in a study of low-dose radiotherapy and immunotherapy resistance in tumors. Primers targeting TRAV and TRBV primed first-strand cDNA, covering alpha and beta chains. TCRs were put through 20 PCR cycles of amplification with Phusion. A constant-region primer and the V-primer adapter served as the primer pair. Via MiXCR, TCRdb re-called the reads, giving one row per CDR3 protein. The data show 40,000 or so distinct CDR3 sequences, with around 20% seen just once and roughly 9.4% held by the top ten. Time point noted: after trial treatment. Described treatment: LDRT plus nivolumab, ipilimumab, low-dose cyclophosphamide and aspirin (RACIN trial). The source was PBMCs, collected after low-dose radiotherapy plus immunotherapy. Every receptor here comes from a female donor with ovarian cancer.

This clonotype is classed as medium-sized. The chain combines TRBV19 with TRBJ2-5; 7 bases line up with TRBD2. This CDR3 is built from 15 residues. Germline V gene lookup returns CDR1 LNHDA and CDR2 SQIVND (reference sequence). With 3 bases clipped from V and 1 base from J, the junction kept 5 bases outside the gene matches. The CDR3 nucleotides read TGTGCCAGTAGTATCCACAGCGGGGCCCAAGAGACCCAGTACTTC. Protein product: CASSIHSGAQETQYF. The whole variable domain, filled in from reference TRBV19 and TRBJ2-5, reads DGGITQSPKYLFRKEGQNVTLSCEQNLNHDAMYWYRQDPGQGLRLIYYSQIVNDFQKGDIAEGYSVSREKKESFPLTVTSAQKNPTAFYLCASSIHSGAQETQYFGPGTRLLVL.

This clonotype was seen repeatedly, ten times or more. The chain's CDR3 is CASSLEAGDRETQYF. CDR3 bases: TGTGCCAGCAGCTTAGAGGCGGGGGATCGAGAGACCCAGTACTTC. This chain uses TRBV7-6 with TRBJ2-5; 7 nucleotides match TRBD2. This CDR3 has 15 residues. Germline CDR1 and CDR2: SGHVS and FNYEAQ. Trimming took 1 base from V and 4 from J; bases not matched to a gene: 6.

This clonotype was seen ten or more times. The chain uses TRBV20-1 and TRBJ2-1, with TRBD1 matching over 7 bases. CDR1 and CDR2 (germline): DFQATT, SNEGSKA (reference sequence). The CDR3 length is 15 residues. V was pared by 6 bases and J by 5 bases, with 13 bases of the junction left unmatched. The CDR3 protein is CSASNPGQSNNEQFF. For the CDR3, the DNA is TGCAGTGCAAGCAATCCGGGACAGTCGAACAATGAGCAGTTCTTC.

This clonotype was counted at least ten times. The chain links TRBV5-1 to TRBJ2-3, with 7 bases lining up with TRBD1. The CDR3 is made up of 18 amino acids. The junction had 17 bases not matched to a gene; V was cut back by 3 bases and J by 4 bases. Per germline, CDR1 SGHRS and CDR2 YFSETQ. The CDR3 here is CASSCVADDPGGADTQYF. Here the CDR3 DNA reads TGCGCCAGCAGCTGTGTCGCCGACGACCCAGGGGGAGCAGATACGCAGTATTTT.

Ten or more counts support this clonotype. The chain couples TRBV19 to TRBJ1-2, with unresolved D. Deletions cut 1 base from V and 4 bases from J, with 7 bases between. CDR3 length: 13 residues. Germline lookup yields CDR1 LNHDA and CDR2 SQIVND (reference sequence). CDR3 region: CASSIGRSYGYTF. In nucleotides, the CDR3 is TGTGCCAGTAGTATAGGCAGGTCCTATGGCTACACCTTC.

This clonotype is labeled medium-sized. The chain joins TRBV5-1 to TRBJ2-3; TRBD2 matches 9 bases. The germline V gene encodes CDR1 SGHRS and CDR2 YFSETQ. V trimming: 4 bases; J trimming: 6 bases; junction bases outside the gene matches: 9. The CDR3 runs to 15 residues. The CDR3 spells CASSAVGGGADTQYF. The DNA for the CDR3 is TGCGCCAGCAGCGCGGTTGGCGGGGGGGCCGATACGCAGTATTTT.

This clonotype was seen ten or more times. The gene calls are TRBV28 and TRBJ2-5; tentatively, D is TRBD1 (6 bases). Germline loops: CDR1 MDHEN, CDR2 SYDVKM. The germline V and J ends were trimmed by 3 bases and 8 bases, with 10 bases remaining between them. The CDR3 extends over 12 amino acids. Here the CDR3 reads CASSFRGSTQYF. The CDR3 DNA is TGTGCCAGCAGTTTTAGGGGGAGCACCCAGTACTTC.

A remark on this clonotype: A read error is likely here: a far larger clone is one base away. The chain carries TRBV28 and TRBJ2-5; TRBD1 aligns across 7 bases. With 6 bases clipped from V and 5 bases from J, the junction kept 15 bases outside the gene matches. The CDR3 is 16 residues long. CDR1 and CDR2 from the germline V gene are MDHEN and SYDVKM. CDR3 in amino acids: CASSVPGQPIRETQYF. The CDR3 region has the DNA TGTGCCAGCAGCGTGCCGGGACAGCCAATCCGGGAGACCCAGTACTTC.

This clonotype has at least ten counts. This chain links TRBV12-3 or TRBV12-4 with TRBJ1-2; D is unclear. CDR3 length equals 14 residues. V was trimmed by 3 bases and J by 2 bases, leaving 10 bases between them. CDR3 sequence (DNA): TGTGCCAGCAGTTTCGGCAGGTTAAACTATGGCTACACCTTC. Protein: CASSFGRLNYGYTF.

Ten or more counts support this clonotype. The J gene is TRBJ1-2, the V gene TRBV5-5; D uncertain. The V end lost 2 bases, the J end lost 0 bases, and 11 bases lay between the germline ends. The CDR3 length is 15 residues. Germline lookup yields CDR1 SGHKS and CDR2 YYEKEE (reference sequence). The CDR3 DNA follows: TGTGCCAGCAGCTTAGTTTGGACTGCTAACTATGGCTACACCTTC. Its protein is CASSLVWTANYGYTF.

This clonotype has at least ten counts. The CDR3 region has the DNA TGTGCCAGCAGTTTAGACGGCAGTCGGCTGTTTTTT. As protein: CASSLDGSRLFF. The J gene is TRBJ2-2, the V gene TRBV12-3 or TRBV12-4; D gene ambiguous. The CDR3 loop spans 12 amino acids. V shed 1 base and J shed 13 bases, with 10 bases lying between them.

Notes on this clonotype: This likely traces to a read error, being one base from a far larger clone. The CDR3 protein is CASSEETERDEKLFF. CDR3 in DNA: TGTGCCAGCAGCGAAGAGACAGAGAGGGATGAAAAACTGTTTTTT. The V and J genes are TRBV5-5 and TRBJ1-4; D is possibly TRBD1 (5 bases). V lost 4 bases to trimming and J lost 6 bases, with 16 bases between them. CDR1 and CDR2 from the germline V gene are SGHKS and YYEKEE (reference sequence). This CDR3 is built from 15 residues.

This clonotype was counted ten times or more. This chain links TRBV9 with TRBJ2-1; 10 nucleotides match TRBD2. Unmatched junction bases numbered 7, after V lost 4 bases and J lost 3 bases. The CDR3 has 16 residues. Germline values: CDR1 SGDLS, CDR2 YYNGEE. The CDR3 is CASSPRASGGYNEQFF. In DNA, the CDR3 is TGTGCCAGCAGCCCAAGGGCTAGCGGGGGCTACAATGAGCAGTTCTTC.

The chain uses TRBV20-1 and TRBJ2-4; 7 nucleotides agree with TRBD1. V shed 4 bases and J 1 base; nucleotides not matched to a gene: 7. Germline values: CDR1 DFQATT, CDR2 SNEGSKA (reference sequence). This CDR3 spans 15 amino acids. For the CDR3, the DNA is TGCAGTGCTAATCGACAGGGCGGGGCCAAAAACATTCAGTACTTC. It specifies CSANRQGGAKNIQYF.

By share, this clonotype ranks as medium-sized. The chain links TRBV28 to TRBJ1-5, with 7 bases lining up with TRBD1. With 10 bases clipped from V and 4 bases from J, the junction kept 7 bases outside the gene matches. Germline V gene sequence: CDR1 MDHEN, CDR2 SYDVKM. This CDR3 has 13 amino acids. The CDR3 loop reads CATLTGFNQPQHF. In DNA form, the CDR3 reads TGTGCCACCCTGACAGGGTTTAATCAGCCCCAGCATTTT.

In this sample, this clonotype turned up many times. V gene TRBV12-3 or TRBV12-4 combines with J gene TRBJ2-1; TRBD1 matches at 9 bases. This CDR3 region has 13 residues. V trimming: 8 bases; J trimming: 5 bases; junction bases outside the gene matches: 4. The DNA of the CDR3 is TGTGCCAGCTCGGGACAGGGCCACAATGAGCAGTTCTTC. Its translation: CASSGQGHNEQFF.